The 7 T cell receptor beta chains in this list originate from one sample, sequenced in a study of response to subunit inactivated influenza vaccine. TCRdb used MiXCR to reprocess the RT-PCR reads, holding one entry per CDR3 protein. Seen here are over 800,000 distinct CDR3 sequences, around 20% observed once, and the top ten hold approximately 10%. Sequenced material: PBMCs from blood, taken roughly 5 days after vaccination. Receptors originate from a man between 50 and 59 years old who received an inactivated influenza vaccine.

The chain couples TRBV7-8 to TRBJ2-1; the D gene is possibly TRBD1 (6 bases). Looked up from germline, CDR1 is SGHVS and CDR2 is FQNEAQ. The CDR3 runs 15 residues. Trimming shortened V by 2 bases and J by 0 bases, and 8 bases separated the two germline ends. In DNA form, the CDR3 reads TGTGCCAGCAGCTTACAGGGGATCTCCTACAATGAGCAGTTCTTC. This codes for CASSLQGISYNEQFF.

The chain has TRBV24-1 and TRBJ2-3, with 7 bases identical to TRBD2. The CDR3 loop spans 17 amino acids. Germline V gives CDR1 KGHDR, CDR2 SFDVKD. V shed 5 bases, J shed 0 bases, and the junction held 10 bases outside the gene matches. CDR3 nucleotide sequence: TGTGCCACCAGTGGAAGGGCTAGCGGTGGGAGCACAGATACGCAGTATTTT. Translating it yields CATSGRASGGSTDTQYF.

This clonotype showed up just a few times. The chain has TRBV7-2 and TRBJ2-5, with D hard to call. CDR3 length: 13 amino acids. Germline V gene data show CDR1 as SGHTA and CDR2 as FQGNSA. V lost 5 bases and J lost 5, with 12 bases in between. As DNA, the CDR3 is TGTGCCAGCAGCCCGTCTTCTAAGGAGACCCAGTACTTC. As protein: CASSPSSKETQYF.

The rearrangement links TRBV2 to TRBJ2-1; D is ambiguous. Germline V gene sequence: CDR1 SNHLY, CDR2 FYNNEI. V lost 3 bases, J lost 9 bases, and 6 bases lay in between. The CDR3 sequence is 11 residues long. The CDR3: CASSDRSEQFF. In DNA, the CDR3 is TGTGCCAGCAGTGACCGCTCTGAGCAGTTCTTC.

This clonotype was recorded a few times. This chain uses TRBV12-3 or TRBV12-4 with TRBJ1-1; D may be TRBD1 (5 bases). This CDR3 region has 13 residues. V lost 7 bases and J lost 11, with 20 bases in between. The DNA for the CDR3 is TGTGCCAGCACCCCATTCGGGGGTTTGGTGGCTTTCTTT. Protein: CASTPFGGLVAFF.

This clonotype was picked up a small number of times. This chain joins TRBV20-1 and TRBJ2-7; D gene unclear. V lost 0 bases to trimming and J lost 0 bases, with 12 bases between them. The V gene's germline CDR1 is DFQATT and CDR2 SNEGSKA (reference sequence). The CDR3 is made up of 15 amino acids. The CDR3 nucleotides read TGCAGTGCTAGAGAAAAGAGGCTAGGCTCCTACGAGCAGTACTTC. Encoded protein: CSAREKRLGSYEQYF.

The CDR3 loop is CASSDRVYNEQFF. CDR3 DNA: TGTGCCAGTTCGGACAGGGTCTACAATGAGCAGTTCTTC. This chain uses TRBV6-1 with TRBJ2-1; 8 nucleotides line up with TRBD1. CDR3 length: 13 amino acids. Germline V gene sequence: CDR1 MNHNS, CDR2 SASEGT. The J segment lost 3 bases and the V segment lost 9 bases, leaving 4 bases of the junction unmatched.